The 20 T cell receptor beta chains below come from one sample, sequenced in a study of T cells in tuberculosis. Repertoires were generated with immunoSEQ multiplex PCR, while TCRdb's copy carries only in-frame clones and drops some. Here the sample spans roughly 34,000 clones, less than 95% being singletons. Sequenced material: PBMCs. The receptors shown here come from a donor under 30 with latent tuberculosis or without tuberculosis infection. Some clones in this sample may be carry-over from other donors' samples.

In DNA form, the CDR3 reads TGTGCCATCAGTGATGACGGGAGGGCCTTGTCCGGCTCCTACAATGAGCAGTTCTTC. As protein: CAISDDGRALSGSYNEQFF. This rearrangement joins TRBV10-3 to TRBJ2-1; 8 positions agree with TRBD2. The CDR3 has 19 amino acids. Germline V gene sequence: CDR1 ENHRY, CDR2 SYGVKD. The junction had 13 bases not matched to a gene; V was cut back by 3 bases and J by 0 bases.

CDR3 sequence: CASSPAGAVNEQFF. CDR3 sequence (DNA): TGCGCCAGCAGCCCAGCGGGAGCAGTCAATGAGCAGTTCTTC. This chain joins TRBV5-1 and TRBJ2-1; 8 nucleotides agree with TRBD2. The CDR3 totals 14 residues. Germline CDR1 reads SGHRS; CDR2 reads YFSETQ. V lost 4 bases to trimming and J lost 6 bases; unmatched junction nucleotides: 6.

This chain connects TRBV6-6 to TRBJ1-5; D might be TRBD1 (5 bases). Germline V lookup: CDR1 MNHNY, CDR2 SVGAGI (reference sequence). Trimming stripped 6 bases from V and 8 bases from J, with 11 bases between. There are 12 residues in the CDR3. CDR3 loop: CASRYTGEPQHF. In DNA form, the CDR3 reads TGTGCCAGCAGGTACACAGGTGAGCCCCAGCATTTT.

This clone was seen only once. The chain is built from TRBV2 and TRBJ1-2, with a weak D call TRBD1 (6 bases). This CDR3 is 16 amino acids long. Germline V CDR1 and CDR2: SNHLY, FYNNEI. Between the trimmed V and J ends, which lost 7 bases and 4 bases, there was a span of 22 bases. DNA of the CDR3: TGTGCCAGCACTCGACTGGGGGACACGGGTCTCTATGGCTACACCTTC. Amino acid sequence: CASTRLGDTGLYGYTF.

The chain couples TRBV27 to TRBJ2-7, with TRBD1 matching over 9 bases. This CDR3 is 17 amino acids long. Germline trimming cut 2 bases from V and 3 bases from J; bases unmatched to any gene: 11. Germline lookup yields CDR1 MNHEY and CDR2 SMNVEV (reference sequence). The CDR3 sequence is CASSLRRDGTGFYEQYF. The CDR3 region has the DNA TGTGCCAGCAGTTTAAGGCGGGACGGGACAGGGTTCTACGAGCAGTACTTC.

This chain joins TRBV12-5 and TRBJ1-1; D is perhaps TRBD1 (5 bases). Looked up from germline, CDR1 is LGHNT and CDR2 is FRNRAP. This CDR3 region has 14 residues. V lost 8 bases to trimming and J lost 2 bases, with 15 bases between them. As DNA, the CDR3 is TGTGCTAGTCTGTTAGGCGGGGCCAACACTGAAGCTTTCTTT. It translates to CASLLGGANTEAFF.

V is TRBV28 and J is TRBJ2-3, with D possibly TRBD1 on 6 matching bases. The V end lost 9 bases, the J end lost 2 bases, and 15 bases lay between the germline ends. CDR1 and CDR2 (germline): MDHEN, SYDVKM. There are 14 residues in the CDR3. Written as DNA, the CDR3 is TGTGCCAGTCTCGCCGGGGACAACACAGATACGCAGTATTTT. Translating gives CASLAGDNTDTQYF.

The CDR3 bases are TGTGCCAGCAGTCTCACGGCAGGGGGCAACTATGGCTACACCTTC. Its protein product is CASSLTAGGNYGYTF. The rearrangement uses TRBV6-5 and TRBJ1-2; 8 bases map to TRBD1. Germline V CDR1 and CDR2: MNHEY, SVGAGI. The CDR3 is made up of 15 amino acids. V trimming: 5 bases; J trimming: 2 bases; junction bases outside the gene matches: 7.

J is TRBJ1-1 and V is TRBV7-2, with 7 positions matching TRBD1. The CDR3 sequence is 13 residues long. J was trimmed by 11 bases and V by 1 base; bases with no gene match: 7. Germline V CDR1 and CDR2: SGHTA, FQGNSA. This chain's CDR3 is CASSLGGGTEAFF. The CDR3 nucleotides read TGTGCCAGCAGCTTAGGTGGTGGGACAGAGGCTTTCTTT.

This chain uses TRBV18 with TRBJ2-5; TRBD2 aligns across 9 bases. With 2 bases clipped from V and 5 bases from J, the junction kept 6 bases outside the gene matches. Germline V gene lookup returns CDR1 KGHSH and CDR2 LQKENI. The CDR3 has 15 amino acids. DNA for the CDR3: TGTGCCAGCTCACCAAAAACTAGCGGGCGGGAGACCCAGTACTTC. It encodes CASSPKTSGRETQYF.

The CDR3 DNA reads as TGTGCCAGCAGCTCCTCGGGAGTATTCCGAGATACGCAGTATTTT. Amino acids: CASSSSGVFRDTQYF. The chain has TRBV13 and TRBJ2-3, with a possible D match to TRBD2 (6 bases). The germline V gene has CDR1 PRHDT and CDR2 FYEKMQ (reference sequence). The germline V and J ends were trimmed by 4 bases and 5 bases, with 16 bases remaining between them. CDR3 size: 15 residues.

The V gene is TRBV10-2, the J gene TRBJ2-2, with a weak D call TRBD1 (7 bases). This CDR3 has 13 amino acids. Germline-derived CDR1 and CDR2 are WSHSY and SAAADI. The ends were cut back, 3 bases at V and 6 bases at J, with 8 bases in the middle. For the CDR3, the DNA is TGCGCCAGCAGTGACAGGGGGGCCGGGGAGCTGTTTTTT. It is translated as CASSDRGAGELFF.

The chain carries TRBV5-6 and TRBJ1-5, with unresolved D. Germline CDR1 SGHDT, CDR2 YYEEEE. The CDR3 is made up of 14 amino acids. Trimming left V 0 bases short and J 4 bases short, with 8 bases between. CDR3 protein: CASSLAGPNQPQHF. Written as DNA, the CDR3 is TGTGCCAGCAGCTTGGCAGGTCCGAATCAGCCCCAGCATTTT. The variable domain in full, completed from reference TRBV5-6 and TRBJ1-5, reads DAGVTQSPTHLIKTRGQQVTLRCSPKSGHDTVSWYQQALGQGPQFIFQYYEEEERQRGNFPDRFSGHQFPNYSSELNVNALLLGDSALYLCASSLAGPNQPQHFGDGTRLSIL.

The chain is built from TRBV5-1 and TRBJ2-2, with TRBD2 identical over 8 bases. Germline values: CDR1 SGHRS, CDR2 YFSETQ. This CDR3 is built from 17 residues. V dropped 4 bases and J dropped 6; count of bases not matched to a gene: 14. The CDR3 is CASSPQPGAGEAGELFF. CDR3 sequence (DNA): TGCGCCAGCAGCCCCCAGCCTGGAGCGGGAGAGGCCGGGGAGCTGTTTTTT.

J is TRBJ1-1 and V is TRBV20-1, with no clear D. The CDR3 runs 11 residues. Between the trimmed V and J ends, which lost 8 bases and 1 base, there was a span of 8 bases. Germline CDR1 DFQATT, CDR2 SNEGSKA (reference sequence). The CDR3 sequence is CSPSRNTEAFF. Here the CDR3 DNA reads TGCAGTCCGTCGCGGAACACTGAAGCTTTCTTT.

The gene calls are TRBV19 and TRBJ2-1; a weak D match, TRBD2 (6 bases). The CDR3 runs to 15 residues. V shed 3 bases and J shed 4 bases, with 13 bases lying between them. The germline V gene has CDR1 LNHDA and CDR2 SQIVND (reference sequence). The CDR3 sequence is CASSIIAVSYNEQFF. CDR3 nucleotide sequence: TGTGCCAGTAGTATCATAGCGGTGTCTTACAATGAGCAGTTCTTC. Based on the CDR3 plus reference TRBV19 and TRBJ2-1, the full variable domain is DGGITQSPKYLFRKEGQNVTLSCEQNLNHDAMYWYRQDPGQGLRLIYYSQIVNDFQKGDIAEGYSVSREKKESFPLTVTSAQKNPTAFYLCASSIIAVSYNEQFFGPGTRLTVL.

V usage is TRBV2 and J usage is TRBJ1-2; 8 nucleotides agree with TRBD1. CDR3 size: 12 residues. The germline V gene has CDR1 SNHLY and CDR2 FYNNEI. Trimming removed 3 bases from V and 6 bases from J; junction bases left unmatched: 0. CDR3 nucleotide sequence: TGTGCCAGCAGTGAGACAGGGGATGGCTACACCTTC. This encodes CASSETGDGYTF.

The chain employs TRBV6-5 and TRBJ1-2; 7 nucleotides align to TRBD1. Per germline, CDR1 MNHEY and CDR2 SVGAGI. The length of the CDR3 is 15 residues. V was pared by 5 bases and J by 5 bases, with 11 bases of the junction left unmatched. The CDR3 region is CASSTTGTATYGYTF. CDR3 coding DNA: TGTGCCAGCAGTACCACGGGGACAGCAACATATGGCTACACCTTC.

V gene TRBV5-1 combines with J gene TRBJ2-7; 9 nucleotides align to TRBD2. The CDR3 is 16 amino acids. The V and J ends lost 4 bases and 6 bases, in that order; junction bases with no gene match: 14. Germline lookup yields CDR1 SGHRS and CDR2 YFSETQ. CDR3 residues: CASSALAGSLSAEQYF. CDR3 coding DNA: TGCGCCAGCAGCGCCCTAGCGGGAAGTTTGTCCGCCGAGCAGTACTTC.

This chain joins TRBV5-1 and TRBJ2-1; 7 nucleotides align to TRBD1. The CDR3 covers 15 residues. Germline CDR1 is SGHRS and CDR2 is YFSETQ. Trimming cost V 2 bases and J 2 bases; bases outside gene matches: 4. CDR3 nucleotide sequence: TGCGCCAGCAGCTTAGGGGACAGCACCTACAATGAGCAGTTCTTC. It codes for CASSLGDSTYNEQFF.